The rows below give T cell receptor beta chains drawn from one sample of a study of blood T cells in healthy people across ages. Each CDR3 protein gets one entry after TCRdb re-called the 5' RACE reads with MiXCR. The sample has about 780,000 distinct CDR3 sequences, about 42% seen once. Sequenced sample: blood. The receptors here all came from a man of 80 years or more in good health. CDR3s include the opening cysteine and the closing phenylalanine or tryptophan. A D gene is named only where the DNA matches it firmly. Size is omitted from some rows. Given values are once, few, many or a class for expanded clones.

d_call: TRBD1
clone_size: -
j_call: TRBJ1-4
v_call: TRBV6-6
cdr3_aa: CASSGPQGSNEKLIF
cdr3_nt: TGTGCCAGCAGTGGACCACAGGGGTCTAATGAAAAACTGATTTTT

d_call: TRBD2
clone_size: -
j_call: TRBJ2-2
v_call: TRBV7-2
cdr3_aa: CASSPVAGNTGELFF
cdr3_nt: TGTGCCAGCAGCCCCGTAGCGGGGAACACCGGGGAGCTGTTTTTT

d_call: -
clone_size: -
j_call: TRBJ2-7
v_call: TRBV12-3/TRBV12-4
cdr3_aa: CASRPPGNQYEQYF
cdr3_nt: TGTGCCAGCAGACCGCCGGGGAACCAATACGAGCAGTACTTC

d_call: -
clone_size: -
j_call: TRBJ2-3
v_call: TRBV20-1
cdr3_aa: CSAVYSARSPDTQYF
cdr3_nt: TGCAGTGCTGTCTACTCAGCGAGGTCGCCAGATACGCAGTATTTT

d_call: TRBD1
clone_size: many
j_call: TRBJ2-1
v_call: TRBV20-1
cdr3_aa: CSAPFRGQGARNEQFF
cdr3_nt: TGCAGTGCTCCCTTCCGGGGGCAGGGGGCGCGGAATGAGCAGTTCTTC

d_call: -
clone_size: -
j_call: TRBJ2-7
v_call: TRBV5-1
cdr3_aa: CASSLDAALSYEQYF
cdr3_nt: TGCGCCAGCAGCTTGGATGCAGCCCTTAGCTACGAGCAGTACTTC

d_call: -
clone_size: few
j_call: TRBJ2-1
v_call: TRBV4-3
cdr3_aa: CASSQDSTTGYNNEQFF
cdr3_nt: TGCGCCAGCAGCCAAGACTCTACGACAGGATATAACAATGAGCAGTTCTTC

d_call: TRBD2
clone_size: -
j_call: TRBJ2-5
v_call: TRBV29-1
cdr3_aa: CSVWTSGSRETQYF
cdr3_nt: TGCAGCGTTTGGACTAGCGGGAGTAGAGAGACCCAGTACTTC

d_call: -
clone_size: -
j_call: TRBJ2-5
v_call: TRBV20-1
cdr3_aa: CSARLGWGRWETQYF
cdr3_nt: TGCAGTGCTAGATTGGGGTGGGGGCGGTGGGAGACCCAGTACTTC

d_call: TRBD2
clone_size: few
j_call: TRBJ2-3
v_call: TRBV27
cdr3_aa: CASSFLAGAADTQYF
cdr3_nt: TGTGCCAGCAGTTTTCTAGCGGGAGCCGCAGATACGCAGTATTTT

d_call: -
clone_size: -
j_call: TRBJ2-5
v_call: TRBV28
cdr3_aa: CTSSGGDREETQYF
cdr3_nt: TGTACCAGCAGTGGGGGGGACAGAGAAGAGACCCAGTACTTC